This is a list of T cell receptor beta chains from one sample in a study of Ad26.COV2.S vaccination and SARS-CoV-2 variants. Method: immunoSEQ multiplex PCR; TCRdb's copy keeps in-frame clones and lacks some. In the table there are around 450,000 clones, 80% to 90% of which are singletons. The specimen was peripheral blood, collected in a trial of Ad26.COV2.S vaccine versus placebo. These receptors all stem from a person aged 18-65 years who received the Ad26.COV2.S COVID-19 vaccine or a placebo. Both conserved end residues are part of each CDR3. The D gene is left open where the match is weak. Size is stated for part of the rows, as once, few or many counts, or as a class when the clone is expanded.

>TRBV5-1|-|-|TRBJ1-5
TGCGCCAGCAGCTTTGGAGGTGCCAATCAGCCCCAGCATTTT
CASSFGGANQPQHF
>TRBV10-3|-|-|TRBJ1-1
TGTGCCATCAGTGAGAGGTGGGGGGGGACTGAAGCTTTCTTT
CAISERWGGTEAFF
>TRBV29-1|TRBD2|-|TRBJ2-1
TGCAGCGTTGAGACTAGCGGGACTCACGAGCAGTTCTTC
CSVETSGTHEQFF
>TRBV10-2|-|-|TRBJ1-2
TGCGCCAGCAGTGTCAGGGACTATGGCTACACCTTC
CASSVRDYGYTF
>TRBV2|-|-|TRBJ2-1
TGTGCCAGCAGCCAAAAAGCCTACAATGAGCAGTTCTTC
CASSQKAYNEQFF
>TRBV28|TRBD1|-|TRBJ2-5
TGTGCCAGCAGCCCGGGGGACAGGGAAGAGACCCAGTACTTC
CASSPGDREETQYF
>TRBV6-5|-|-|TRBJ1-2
TGTGCCAGCAGTCTCGGTTGGGTCTATGGCTACACCTTC
CASSLGWVYGYTF
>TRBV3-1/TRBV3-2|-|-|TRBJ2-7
TGTGCCAGCAGCCTCAAGCCCACCCGCACCTACGAGCAGTACTTC
CASSLKPTRTYEQYF
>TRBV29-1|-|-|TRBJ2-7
TGCAGCGTTTTGTCCGGGAGTGGAACCTACGAGCAGTACTTC
CSVLSGSGTYEQYF
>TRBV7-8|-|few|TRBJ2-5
TGTGCCAGCAGCGACTGGGACCAAGAGACCCAGTACTTC
CASSDWDQETQYF
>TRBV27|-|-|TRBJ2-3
TGTGCCAGCAGTTTTCGCCGTACAGATACGCAGTATTTT
CASSFRRTDTQYF
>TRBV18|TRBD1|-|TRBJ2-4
TGTGCCAGCTCACCACCGGGGACAGGGATTCAGATAGCCAAAAACATTCAGTACTTC
CASSPPGTGIQIAKNIQYF
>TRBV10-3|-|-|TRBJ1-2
TGTGCCATCAGTGACAGGGAGGAATATGGCTACACCTTC
CAISDREEYGYTF
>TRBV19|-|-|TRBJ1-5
TGTGCCAGTAGCCCCACAGGGACCAATCAGCCCCAGCATTTT
CASSPTGTNQPQHF
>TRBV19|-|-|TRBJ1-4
TGTGCCAGTAGTGGCGGTTCAAGCAGGATCTTCAATGAAAAACTGTTTTTT
CASSGGSSRIFNEKLFF
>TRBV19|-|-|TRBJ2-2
TGTGCCAGTAGTATGACGCCCGGGACAACGAACACCGGGGAGCTGTTTTTT
CASSMTPGTTNTGELFF
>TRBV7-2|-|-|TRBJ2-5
TGTGCCAGCAGTCCCAGAAGCGGGACAGCACCCCAAGAGACCCAGTACTTC
CASSPRSGTAPQETQYF
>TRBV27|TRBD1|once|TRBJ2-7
TGTGCCAGCAGTTCCCCGGGACAGGGGGATTTGGCCGAGCAGTACTTC
CASSSPGQGDLAEQYF
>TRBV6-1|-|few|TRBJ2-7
TGTGCCAGCAGTGACCCATTCACCTACGAGCAGTACTTC
CASSDPFTYEQYF
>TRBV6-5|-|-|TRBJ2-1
TGTGCCAGCAGACCCACTGGGCGAGGCAATGAGCAGTTCTTC
CASRPTGRGNEQFF
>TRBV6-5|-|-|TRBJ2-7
TGTGCCAGCAGTTACTCGGGGACCCGATACGAGCAGTACTTC
CASSYSGTRYEQYF
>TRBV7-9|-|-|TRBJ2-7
TGTGCCAGCAGCTTAAATATGGGCGAGCAGTACTTC
CASSLNMGEQYF
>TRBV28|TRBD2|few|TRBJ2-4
TGTGCCAGCGCGAACACGGGGGGGCTAGCCAAAAACATTCAGTACTTC
CASANTGGLAKNIQYF
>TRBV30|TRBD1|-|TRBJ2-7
TGTGCCTGGAGTGGGGGGACAGCTACGAGGCAGTACTTC
CAWSGGTATRQYF
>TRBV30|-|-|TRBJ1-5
TGTGCCTGGAGTCCGGATAGCAATCAGCCCCAGCATTTT
CAWSPDSNQPQHF
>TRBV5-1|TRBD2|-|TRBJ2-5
TGCGCCAGCAGCTTGGGCGGACTAGCGGGAGTAGAGACCCAGTACTTC
CASSLGGLAGVETQYF
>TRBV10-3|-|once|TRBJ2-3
TGTGCCGGAGCTTACAGATCTAGCACAGATACGCAGTATTTT
CAGAYRSSTDTQYF
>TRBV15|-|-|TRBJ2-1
TGTGCCACCAGCAGAGAATCTGGGCCGTCCCTCTACAATGAGCAGTTCTTC
CATSRESGPSLYNEQFF
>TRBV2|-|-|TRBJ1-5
TGTGCCAGCAGTGAAGTGGGACACCTTTTTTTT
CASSEVGHLFF
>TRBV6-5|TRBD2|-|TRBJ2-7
TGTGCCAGCAGCTTAGGGACTAGTCTTCTATACGAGCAGTACTTC
CASSLGTSLLYEQYF
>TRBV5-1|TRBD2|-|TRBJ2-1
TGCGCCAGCAGCCCCGGACTAGCGGGGTACTACAATGAGCAGTTCTTC
CASSPGLAGYYNEQFF
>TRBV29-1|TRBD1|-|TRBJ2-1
TGCAGCCCGAGACAGGGCAACAATGAGCAGTTCTTC
CSPRQGNNEQFF
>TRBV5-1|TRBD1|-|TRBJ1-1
TGCGCCAGCAGCCCGACAGGGGTTGATCTTGAAGCTTTCTTT
CASSPTGVDLEAFF
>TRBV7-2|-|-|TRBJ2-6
TGTGCCAGCAGCGGAAGGGACCGACCTGGGGCCAACGTCCTGACTTTC
CASSGRDRPGANVLTF
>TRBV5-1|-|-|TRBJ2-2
TGCGCCAGCAGCTTGTTCGGCGGGACCAACACCGGGGAGCTGTTTTTT
CASSLFGGTNTGELFF
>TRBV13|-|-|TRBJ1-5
TGTGCCAGCAGCTTACAAGGGAGCAATCAGCCCCAGCATTTT
CASSLQGSNQPQHF
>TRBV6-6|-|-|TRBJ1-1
TGTGCCAGCAGTTACTCGCCGGAACAGGTCCGTTTCTCAGCTTTCTTT
CASSYSPEQVRFSAFF
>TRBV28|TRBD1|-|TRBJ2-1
TGTGCCAGCAGTCCAGCGGACAGGGCATATGAGCAGTTCTTC
CASSPADRAYEQFF
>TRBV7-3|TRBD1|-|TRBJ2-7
TGTGCCAGCAGCCCCGGGACAGGGGCCTACGAGCAGTACTTC
CASSPGTGAYEQYF
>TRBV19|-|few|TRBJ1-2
TGTGCCAGTAGCCGACAGAAACAGGGCAACTATGGCTACACCTTC
CASSRQKQGNYGYTF
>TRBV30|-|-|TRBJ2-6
TGTGCCCGCAGTGATGGGACCCCTCACTCTGGGGCCAACGTCCTGACTTTC
CARSDGTPHSGANVLTF
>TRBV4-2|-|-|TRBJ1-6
TGTGCCAGCAGCAAGGAGCATGAAGGGTATTCACCCCTCCACTTT
CASSKEHEGYSPLHF
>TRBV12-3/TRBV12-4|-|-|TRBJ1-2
TGTGCCAGCAGTTTGGTGGCTAACTATGGCTACACCTTC
CASSLVANYGYTF
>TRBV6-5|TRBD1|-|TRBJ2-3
TGTGCCAGCAGTCCGGGACAGCTTTACACAGATACGCAGTATTTT
CASSPGQLYTDTQYF
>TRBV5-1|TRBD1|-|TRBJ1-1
TGCGCCAGCAGCGTTATGACAGGGACTGAAGCTTTCTTT
CASSVMTGTEAFF
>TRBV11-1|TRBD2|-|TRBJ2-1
TGTGCCAGCAGCGCCAGCGGGGGATACTACAATGAGCAGTTCTTC
CASSASGGYYNEQFF
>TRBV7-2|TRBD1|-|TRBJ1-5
TGTGCCAGCTCGTGGAGGACAGGGGGCGGCGGCAATCAGCCCCAGCATTTT
CASSWRTGGGGNQPQHF
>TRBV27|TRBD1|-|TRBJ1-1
TGTGCCAGCAGCCCCGGACAGGGGGCCACTGAAGCTTTCTTT
CASSPGQGATEAFF
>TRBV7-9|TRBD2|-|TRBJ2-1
TGTGCCAGCGCGGAACGGGAGGGCCGAAATGAGCAGTTCTTC
CASAEREGRNEQFF